The T cell receptor beta chain described here comes from a study of T cell responses to AZD1222 COVID-19 vaccine. Germline values: CDR1 SGHTA, CDR2 FQGNSA. Trimming shortened V by 5 bases and J by 2 bases, and 13 bases separated the two germline ends. CDR3 size: 14 residues. The assay was immunoSEQ multiplex PCR, and TCRdb's table has in-frame clones only and misses some. The table includes 150,000 or so clones, about 85% detected once. V and J are TRBV7-2 and TRBJ2-7; tentative D call: TRBD1 (6 bases). This clonotype was obtained from an adult in good health. Sequences were derived from peripheral blood, sampled on day 0 of AZD1222 vaccination. The CDR3, as DNA: TGTGCCAGCAGCGATTCCGGGACACCCTACGAGCAGTACTTC. Residues: CASSDSGTPYEQYF.